The present T cell receptor beta chain was sequenced within a study of early T cells in non-severe SARS-CoV-2 infection. Overall study: Chains were not paired, and sequencing was done on bulk RNA from unsorted whole blood.

Individual cDNA molecules were tagged with unique molecular identifiers. TCRdb re-called the 5' RACE reads with MiXCR, one entry per CDR3 protein. The sample lists about 30,000 distinct CDR3 sequences; about 5% were seen once. Study-level results: The VDJdb matching leaned toward anti-spike CD8 responses and overlooked private and CD4 specificities.

In its sample, this clonotype was seen many times. Antigen specificity is unknown. This clonotype originated in an adult who was a healthcare worker with PCR-confirmed SARS-CoV-2 infection or an uninfected control (not recorded which). Sequenced input: whole blood.

The CDR3 bases are TGTGCCAGCAGTTTATGGATCGGGACAGGGTCCTACGAGCAGTACTTC. Its translation is CASSLWIGTGSYEQYF. The chain couples TRBV28 to TRBJ2-7; 9 nucleotides align to TRBD1. CDR1 and CDR2 from the germline V gene are MDHEN and SYDVKM. V lost 0 bases, J lost 1 base, and 4 bases stayed unmatched. The length of the CDR3 is 16 residues.